The 17 T cell receptor beta chains listed next were all sequenced from one sample in a study of blood T cell repertoires in COVID-19. TCRdb's table, derived via immunoSEQ multiplex PCR, lists solely in-frame clones and lacks some. The sample shows 390,000 or so clones, 80% to 90% of them seen only once. The sample was PBMCs or T cells enriched from blood (not recorded which). These receptors all stem from a man between 18 and 35 years old who had recovered from COVID-19.

This chain connects TRBV16 to TRBJ1-4, with 7 bases matching TRBD1. The CDR3 is made up of 14 amino acids. Germline assignment: CDR1 KGHSY and CDR2 FQNENV. V trimming: 2 bases; J trimming: 8 bases; junction bases outside the gene matches: 5. The CDR3 DNA is TGTGCCAGCAGCCAAAGACAGGGACGGGAAAAACTGTTTTTT. It codes for CASSQRQGREKLFF.

Regarding this clone: The junction and the germline gene differ at one end; a read error may be behind it. The rearrangement links TRBV11-2 to TRBJ2-7; 8 bases fit TRBD1. CDR3 length: 13 residues. Germline V gene data show CDR1 as SGHAT and CDR2 as FQNNGV. The CDR3 sequence is CASSISDRAPPRF. CDR3 coding DNA: TGTGCCAGCAGCATATCGGACAGGGCGCCGCCTCGCTTC.

The rearrangement links TRBV12-3 or TRBV12-4 to TRBJ2-5; TRBD1 might be the D (5 bases). The germline V and J ends were trimmed by 7 bases and 6 bases, with 15 bases remaining between them. The CDR3 contains 13 residues. The CDR3 sequence is CASTLGQGQTQYF. The CDR3 bases are TGTGCCAGCACCCTTGGGCAGGGCCAGACCCAGTACTTC.

The rearrangement links TRBV14 to TRBJ2-2; TRBD2 agrees at 9 bases. Germline-derived CDR1 and CDR2 are SGHDN and FVKESK. J lost 0 bases, V lost 4 bases, and 6 bases had no gene match. The CDR3 covers 17 residues. CDR3 loop: CASSPYLAGANTGELFF. CDR3 coding DNA: TGTGCCAGCAGCCCCTACTTAGCGGGGGCGAACACCGGGGAGCTGTTTTTT.

J is TRBJ1-1 and V is TRBV19; possibly TRBD1 for D (5 bases). The CDR3 spans 15 residues. The germline V and J ends were trimmed by 1 base and 4 bases, with 13 bases remaining between them. Germline V lookup: CDR1 LNHDA, CDR2 SQIVND (reference sequence). CDR3 sequence reads: CASSIVQGWATEAFF. CDR3 DNA: TGTGCCAGTAGTATAGTTCAGGGATGGGCCACTGAAGCTTTCTTT.

The chain is built from TRBV9 and TRBJ2-1, with TRBD2 identical over 13 bases. V lost 3 bases to trimming and J lost 9 bases; unmatched junction nucleotides: 6. Germline CDR1 reads SGDLS; CDR2 reads YYNGEE. CDR3 length: 15 residues. This CDR3 is CASSGTSGGASEQFF. The DNA of the CDR3 is TGTGCCAGCAGCGGAACTAGCGGGGGGGCGAGTGAGCAGTTCTTC.

The chain couples TRBV7-3 to TRBJ2-1; D gene unclear. Germline V gene lookup returns CDR1 SGHTA and CDR2 FQGTGA. This CDR3 has 13 residues. With 0 bases removed from V and 9 bases from J, the gap between germline ends came to 9 bases. The CDR3 nucleotides are TGTGCCAGCAGCTTAACGAAACTAACTGAGCAGTTCTTC. Amino acid sequence: CASSLTKLTEQFF.

The table lists this clone with a few counts. V gene TRBV7-8 combines with J gene TRBJ1-5, with D perhaps matching TRBD1 (5 bases). The ends were cut back, 5 bases at V and 9 bases at J, with 17 bases in the middle. The length of the CDR3 is 14 residues. Germline CDR1 reads SGHVS; CDR2 reads FQNEAQ. The CDR3 is CASSAQGYQRPQHF. CDR3 bases: TGTGCCAGCAGCGCCCAGGGATACCAGCGGCCCCAGCATTTT.

The V gene is TRBV9, the J gene TRBJ2-7; 9 nucleotides agree with TRBD2. Germline values: CDR1 SGDLS, CDR2 YYNGEE. Trimming cost V 4 bases and J 3 bases; bases outside gene matches: 14. There are 17 residues in the CDR3. In DNA, the CDR3 is TGTGCCAGCAGCCCAAGCGTCTGGCGGGAGGGCCGCTACGAGCAGTACTTC. Translation gives CASSPSVWREGRYEQYF.

This chain links TRBV7-8 with TRBJ2-2, with 10 positions matching TRBD2. CDR1 SGHVS and CDR2 FQNEAQ come from the germline V gene. The CDR3 runs 20 residues. J lost 3 bases, V lost 1 base, and 14 bases had no gene match. The chain's CDR3 is CASSLERGAGGLVYTGELFF. The CDR3 DNA follows: TGTGCCAGCAGCTTAGAGCGAGGAGCGGGAGGGCTGGTTTACACCGGGGAGCTGTTTTTT.

The chain is built from TRBV28 and TRBJ1-4; the match to TRBD1 covers 9 bases. V shed 6 bases, J shed 5 bases, and the junction held 4 bases outside the gene matches. From germline, CDR1 is MDHEN and CDR2 SYDVKM. The CDR3 contains 14 residues. The CDR3 protein is CASRLGQGNEKLFF. The CDR3 DNA follows: TGTGCCAGCAGATTGGGACAGGGCAATGAAAAACTGTTTTTT. Based on the CDR3 plus reference TRBV28 and TRBJ1-4, the full variable domain is DVKVTQSSRYLVKRTGEKVFLECVQDMDHENMFWYRQDPGLGLRLIYFSYDVKMKEKGDIPEGYSVSREKKERFSLILESASTNQTSMYLCASRLGQGNEKLFFGSGTQLSVL.

The chain uses TRBV5-6 and TRBJ1-1, with 7 bases lining up with TRBD1. CDR1 SGHDT and CDR2 YYEEEE come from the germline V gene. Germline trimming cut 4 bases from V and 14 bases from J; bases unmatched to any gene: 8. The CDR3 contains 11 residues. The CDR3 region has the DNA TGTGCCAGCAGCCTGGGACAGCAGTACTTCTTT. It is translated as CASSLGQQYFF.

V and J are TRBV7-9 and TRBJ1-3; D ambiguous. The CDR3 loop spans 14 amino acids. Trimming removed 5 bases at V and 0 bases at J, with 8 bases between. Germline V CDR1 and CDR2: SEHNR, FQNEAQ (reference sequence). CDR3 amino acids: CASSASISGNTIYF. In DNA, the CDR3 is TGTGCCAGCAGCGCAAGCATCTCTGGAAACACCATATATTTT.

V gene TRBV4-1 combines with J gene TRBJ1-5; possible D gene TRBD1, 5 bases. The CDR3 extends over 14 amino acids. Per germline, CDR1 MGHRA and CDR2 YSYEKL. V lost 0 bases, J lost 7 bases, and 10 bases lay in between. CDR3 DNA: TGCGCCAGCAGCCAAGACACCGGGGGGCAGCCCCAGCATTTT. Its protein product is CASSQDTGGQPQHF.

CDR3 sequence: CATSRDRGGNSPLHF. DNA for the CDR3: TGTGCCACCAGCAGAGATCGGGGGGGGAATTCACCCCTCCACTTT. This chain links TRBV15 with TRBJ1-6, with D possibly being TRBD1 (5 bases). Germline V gene data show CDR1 as LNHNV and CDR2 as YYDKDF (reference sequence). The CDR3 length is 15 residues. Trimming took 0 bases from V and 7 from J, leaving 10 bases between them.

The CDR3 protein is CASSVATRDPSDTEAFF. The CDR3 DNA reads TGTGCCAGCAGCGTAGCTACGAGGGATCCTTCGGACACTGAAGCTTTCTTT. The rearrangement links TRBV9 to TRBJ1-1, with D uncertain. CDR1 is SGDLS, CDR2 YYNGEE, per germline. The CDR3 totals 17 residues. V lost 0 bases, J lost 3 bases, and 18 bases lay in between. The entire variable domain, with the rest obtained from reference TRBV9 and TRBJ1-1, is as follows: DSGVTQTPKHLITATGQRVTLRCSPRSGDLSVYWYQQSLDQGLQFLIQYYNGEERAKGNILERFSAQQFPDLHSELNLSSLELGDSALYFCASSVATRDPSDTEAFFGQGTRLTVV.

V and J are TRBV4-2 and TRBJ2-3; 7 bases match TRBD2. J lost 6 bases, V lost 0 bases, and 12 bases had no gene match. The V gene's germline CDR1 is LGHNA and CDR2 YNFKEQ. This CDR3 is 17 amino acids long. The CDR3 bases are TGTGCCAGCAGCCAAGATGGGGGGGGAGTAAGACCCGATACGCAGTATTTT. This encodes CASSQDGGGVRPDTQYF.